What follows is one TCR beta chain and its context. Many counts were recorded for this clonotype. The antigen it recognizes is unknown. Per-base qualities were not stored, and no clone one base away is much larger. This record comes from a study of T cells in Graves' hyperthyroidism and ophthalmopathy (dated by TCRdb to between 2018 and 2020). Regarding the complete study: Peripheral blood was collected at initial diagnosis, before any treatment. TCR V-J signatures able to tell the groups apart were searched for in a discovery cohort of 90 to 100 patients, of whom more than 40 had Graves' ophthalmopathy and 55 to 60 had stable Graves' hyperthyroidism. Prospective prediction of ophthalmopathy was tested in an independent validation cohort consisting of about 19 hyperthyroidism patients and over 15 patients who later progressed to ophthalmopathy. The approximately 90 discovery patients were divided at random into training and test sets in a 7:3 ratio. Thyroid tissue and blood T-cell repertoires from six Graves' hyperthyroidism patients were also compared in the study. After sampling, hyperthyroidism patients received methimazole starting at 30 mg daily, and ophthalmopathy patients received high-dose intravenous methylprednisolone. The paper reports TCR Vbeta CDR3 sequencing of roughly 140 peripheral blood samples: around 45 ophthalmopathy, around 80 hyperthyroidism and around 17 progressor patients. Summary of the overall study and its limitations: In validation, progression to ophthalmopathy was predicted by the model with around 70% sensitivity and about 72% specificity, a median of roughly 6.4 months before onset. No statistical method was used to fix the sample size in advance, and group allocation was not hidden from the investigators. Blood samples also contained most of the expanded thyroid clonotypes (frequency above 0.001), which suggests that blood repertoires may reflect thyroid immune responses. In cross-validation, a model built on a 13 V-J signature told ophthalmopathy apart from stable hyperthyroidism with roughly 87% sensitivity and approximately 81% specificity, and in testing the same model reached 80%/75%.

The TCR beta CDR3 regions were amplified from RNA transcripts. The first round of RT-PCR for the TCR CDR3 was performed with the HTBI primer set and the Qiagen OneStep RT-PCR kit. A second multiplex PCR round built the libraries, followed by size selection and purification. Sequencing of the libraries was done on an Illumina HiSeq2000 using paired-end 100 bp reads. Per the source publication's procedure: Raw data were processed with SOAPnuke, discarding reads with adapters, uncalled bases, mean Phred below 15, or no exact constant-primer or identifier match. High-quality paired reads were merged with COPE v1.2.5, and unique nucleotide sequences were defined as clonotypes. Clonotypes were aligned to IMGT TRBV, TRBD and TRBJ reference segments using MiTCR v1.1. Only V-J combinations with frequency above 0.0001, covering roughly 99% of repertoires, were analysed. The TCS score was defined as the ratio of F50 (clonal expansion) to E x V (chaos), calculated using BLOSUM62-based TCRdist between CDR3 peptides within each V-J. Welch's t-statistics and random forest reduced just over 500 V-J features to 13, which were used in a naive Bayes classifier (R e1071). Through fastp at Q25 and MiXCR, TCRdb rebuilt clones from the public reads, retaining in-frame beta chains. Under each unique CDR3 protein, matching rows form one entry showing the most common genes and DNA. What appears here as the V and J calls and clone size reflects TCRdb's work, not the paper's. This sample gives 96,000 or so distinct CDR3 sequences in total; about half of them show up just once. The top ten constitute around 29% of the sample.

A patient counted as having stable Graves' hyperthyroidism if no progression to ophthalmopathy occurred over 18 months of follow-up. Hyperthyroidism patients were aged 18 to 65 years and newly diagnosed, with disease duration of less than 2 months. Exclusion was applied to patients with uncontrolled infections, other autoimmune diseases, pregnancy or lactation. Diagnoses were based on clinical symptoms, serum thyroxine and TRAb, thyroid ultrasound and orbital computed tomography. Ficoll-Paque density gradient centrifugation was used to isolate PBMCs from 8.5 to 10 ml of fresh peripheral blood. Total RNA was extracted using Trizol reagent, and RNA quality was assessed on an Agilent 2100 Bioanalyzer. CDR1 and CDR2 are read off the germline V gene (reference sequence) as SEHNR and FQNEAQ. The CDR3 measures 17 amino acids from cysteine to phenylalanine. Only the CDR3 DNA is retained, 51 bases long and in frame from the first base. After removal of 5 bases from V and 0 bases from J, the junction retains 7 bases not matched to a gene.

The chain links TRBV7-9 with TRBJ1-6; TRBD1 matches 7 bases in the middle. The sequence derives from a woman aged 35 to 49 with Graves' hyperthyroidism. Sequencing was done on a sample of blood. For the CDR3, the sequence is CASSRDSQSSYNSPLHF. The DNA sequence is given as TGTGCCAGCAGCAGGGACAGCCAGAGCTCCTATAATTCACCCCTCCACTTT.